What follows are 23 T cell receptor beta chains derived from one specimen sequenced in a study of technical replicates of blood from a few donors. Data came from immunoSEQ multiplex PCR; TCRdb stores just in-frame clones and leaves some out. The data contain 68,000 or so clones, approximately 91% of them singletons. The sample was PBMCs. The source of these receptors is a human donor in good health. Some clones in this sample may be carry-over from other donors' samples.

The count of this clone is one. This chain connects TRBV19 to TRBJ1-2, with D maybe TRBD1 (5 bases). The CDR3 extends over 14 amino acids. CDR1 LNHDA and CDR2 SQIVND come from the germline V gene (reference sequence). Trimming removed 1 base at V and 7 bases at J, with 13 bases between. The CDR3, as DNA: TGTGCCAGTAGTATAGGGTCCAGGGCCAGTGGCTACACCTTC. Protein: CASSIGSRASGYTF.

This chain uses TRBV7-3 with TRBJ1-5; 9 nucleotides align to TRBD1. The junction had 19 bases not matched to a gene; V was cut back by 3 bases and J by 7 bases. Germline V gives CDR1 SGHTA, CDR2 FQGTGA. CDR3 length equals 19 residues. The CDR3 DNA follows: TGTGCCAGCAGCTTTTGGGACAGGGTCATCAAGGTTGAATGGCAGCCCCAGCATTTT. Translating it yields CASSFWDRVIKVEWQPQHF.

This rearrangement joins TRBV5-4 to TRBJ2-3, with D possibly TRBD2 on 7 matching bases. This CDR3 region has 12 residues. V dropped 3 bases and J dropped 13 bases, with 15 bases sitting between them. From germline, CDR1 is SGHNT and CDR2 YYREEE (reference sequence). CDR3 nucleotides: TGTGCCAGCAGCTCTGGGGGGGGGCGAGAGTATTTT. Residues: CASSSGGGREYF.

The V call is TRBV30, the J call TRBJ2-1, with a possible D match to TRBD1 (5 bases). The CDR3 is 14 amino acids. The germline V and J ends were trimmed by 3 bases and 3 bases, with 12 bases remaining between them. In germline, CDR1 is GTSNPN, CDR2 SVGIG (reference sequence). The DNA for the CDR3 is TGTGCCTGGAGCGTTGACAGTTTCTACAATGAGCAGTTCTTC. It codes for CAWSVDSFYNEQFF.

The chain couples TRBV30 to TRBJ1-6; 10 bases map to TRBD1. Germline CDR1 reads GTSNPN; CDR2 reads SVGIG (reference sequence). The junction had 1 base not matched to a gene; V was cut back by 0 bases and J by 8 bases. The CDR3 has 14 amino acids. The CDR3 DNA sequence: TGTGCCTGGAGTGTAGGGACAGGGGATTCACCCCTCCACTTT. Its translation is CAWSVGTGDSPLHF.

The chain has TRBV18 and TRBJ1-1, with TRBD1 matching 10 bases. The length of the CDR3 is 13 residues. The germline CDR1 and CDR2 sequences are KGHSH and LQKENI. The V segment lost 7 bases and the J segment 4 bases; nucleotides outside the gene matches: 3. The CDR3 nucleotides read TGTGCCAGCTGCGGACAGGGGGTCACTGAAGCTTTCTTT. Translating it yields CASCGQGVTEAFF.

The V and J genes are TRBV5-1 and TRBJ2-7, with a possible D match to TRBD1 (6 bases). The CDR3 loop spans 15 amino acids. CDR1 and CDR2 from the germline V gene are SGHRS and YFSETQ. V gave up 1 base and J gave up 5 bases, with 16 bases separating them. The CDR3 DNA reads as TGCGCCAGCAGCTTGAGGGCTCAGGGGCGAGACGAGCAGTACTTC. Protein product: CASSLRAQGRDEQYF.

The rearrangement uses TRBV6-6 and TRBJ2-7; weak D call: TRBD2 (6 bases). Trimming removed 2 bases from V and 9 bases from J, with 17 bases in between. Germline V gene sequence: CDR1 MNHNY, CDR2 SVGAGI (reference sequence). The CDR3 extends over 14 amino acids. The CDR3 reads CASSYGTRESAQYF. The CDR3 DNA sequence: TGTGCCAGCAGTTACGGGACTCGAGAGAGTGCGCAGTACTTC.

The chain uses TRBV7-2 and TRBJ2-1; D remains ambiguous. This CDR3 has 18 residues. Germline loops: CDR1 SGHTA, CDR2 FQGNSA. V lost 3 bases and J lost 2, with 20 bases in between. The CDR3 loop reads CASSLESWSGNTYNEQFF. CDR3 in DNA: TGTGCCAGCAGCTTGGAGAGTTGGTCGGGTAACACCTACAATGAGCAGTTCTTC.

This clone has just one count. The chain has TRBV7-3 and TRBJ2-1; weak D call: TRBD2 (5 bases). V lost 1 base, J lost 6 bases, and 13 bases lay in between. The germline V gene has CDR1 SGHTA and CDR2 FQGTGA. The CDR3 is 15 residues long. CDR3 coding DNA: TGTGCCAGCAGCTTAATAGCAAGCGGTCGCAATGAGCAGTTCTTC. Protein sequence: CASSLIASGRNEQFF.

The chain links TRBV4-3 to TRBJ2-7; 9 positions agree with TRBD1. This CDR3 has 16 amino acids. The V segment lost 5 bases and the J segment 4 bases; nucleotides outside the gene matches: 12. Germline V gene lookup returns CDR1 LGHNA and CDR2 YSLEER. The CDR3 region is CASSDRTGGLVYEQYF. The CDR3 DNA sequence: TGCGCCAGCAGCGACCGAACAGGGGGCTTGGTTTACGAGCAGTACTTC.

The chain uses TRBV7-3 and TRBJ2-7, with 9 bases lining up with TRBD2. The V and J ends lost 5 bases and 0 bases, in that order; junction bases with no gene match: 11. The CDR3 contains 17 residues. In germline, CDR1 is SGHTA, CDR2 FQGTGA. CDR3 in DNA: TGTGCCAGCAGCCTGAATCTAGCGGGAAATCTCTCCTACGAGCAGTACTTC. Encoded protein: CASSLNLAGNLSYEQYF.

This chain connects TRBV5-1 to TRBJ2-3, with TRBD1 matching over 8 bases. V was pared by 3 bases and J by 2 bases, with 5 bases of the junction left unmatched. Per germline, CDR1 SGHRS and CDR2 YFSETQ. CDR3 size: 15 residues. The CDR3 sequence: CASSYRTGTTDTQYF. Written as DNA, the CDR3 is TGCGCCAGCAGCTACCGGACAGGGACCACAGATACGCAGTATTTT.

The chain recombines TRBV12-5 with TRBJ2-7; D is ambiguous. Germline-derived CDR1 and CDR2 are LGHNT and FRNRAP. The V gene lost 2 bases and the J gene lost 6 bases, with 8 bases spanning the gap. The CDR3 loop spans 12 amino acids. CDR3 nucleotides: TGTGCTAGTGGTTTGAGTCCGGGCGAGCAGTACTTC. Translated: CASGLSPGEQYF.

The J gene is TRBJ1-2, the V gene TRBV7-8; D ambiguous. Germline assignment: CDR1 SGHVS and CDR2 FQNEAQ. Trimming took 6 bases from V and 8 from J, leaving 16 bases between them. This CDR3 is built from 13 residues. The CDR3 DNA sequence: TGTGCCAGCAGTTTTAGTTGGGCAGGAGGCTACACCTTC. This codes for CASSFSWAGGYTF.

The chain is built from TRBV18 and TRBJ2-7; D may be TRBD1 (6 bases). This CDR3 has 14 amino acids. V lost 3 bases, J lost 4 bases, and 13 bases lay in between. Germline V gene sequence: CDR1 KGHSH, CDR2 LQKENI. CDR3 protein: CASSPPTGIYEQYF. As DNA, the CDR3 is TGTGCCAGCTCACCCCCCACAGGGATATACGAGCAGTACTTC.

CDR3 nucleotides: TGTGCCAGCAGCGTAGGGCAAGCTGGGGCTGAGCAGTACTTC. Its protein product is CASSVGQAGAEQYF. The J gene is TRBJ2-7, the V gene TRBV11-2; possibly TRBD1 for D (5 bases). This CDR3 comprises 14 residues. V was pared by 5 bases and J by 7 bases, with 18 bases between. Germline-derived CDR1 and CDR2 are SGHAT and FQNNGV.

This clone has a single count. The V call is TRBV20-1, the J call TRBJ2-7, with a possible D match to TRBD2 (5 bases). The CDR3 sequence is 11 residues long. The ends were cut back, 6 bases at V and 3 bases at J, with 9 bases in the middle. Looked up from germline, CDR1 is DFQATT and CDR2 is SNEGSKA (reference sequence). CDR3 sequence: CSATEGYEQYF. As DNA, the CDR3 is TGCAGTGCGACTGAGGGCTACGAGCAGTACTTC.

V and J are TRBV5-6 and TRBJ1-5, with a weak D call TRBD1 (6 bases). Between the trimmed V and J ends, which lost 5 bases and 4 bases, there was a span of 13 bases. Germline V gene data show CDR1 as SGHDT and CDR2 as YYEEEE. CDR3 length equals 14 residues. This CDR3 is CASRTDRRNQPQHF. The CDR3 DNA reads TGTGCCAGCAGGACTGACAGGCGAAATCAGCCCCAGCATTTT.

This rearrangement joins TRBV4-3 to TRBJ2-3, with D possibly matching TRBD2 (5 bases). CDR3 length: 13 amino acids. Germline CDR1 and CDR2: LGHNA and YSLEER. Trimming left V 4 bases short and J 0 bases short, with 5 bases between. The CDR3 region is CASSRTSTDTQYF. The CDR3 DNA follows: TGCGCCAGCAGCCGGACTAGCACAGATACGCAGTATTTT.

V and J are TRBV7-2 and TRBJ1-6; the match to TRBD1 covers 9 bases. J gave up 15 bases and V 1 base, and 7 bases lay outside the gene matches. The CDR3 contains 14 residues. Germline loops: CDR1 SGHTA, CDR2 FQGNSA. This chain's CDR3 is CASSLGTGVKILHF. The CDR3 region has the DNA TGTGCCAGCAGCTTAGGGACAGGGGTGAAAATCCTCCACTTT.

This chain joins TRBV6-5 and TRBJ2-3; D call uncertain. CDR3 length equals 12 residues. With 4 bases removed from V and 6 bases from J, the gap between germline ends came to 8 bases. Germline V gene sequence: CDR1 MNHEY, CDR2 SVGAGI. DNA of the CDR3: TGTGCCAGCAGTTCTCGTTTGGATACGCAGTATTTT. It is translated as CASSSRLDTQYF.

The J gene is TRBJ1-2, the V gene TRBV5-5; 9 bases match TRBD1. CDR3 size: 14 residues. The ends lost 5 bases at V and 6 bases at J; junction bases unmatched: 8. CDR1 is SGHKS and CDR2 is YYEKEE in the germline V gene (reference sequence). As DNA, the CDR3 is TGTGCCAGCAGGATATCACAGGGGGCGGATGGCTACACCTTC. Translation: CASRISQGADGYTF.